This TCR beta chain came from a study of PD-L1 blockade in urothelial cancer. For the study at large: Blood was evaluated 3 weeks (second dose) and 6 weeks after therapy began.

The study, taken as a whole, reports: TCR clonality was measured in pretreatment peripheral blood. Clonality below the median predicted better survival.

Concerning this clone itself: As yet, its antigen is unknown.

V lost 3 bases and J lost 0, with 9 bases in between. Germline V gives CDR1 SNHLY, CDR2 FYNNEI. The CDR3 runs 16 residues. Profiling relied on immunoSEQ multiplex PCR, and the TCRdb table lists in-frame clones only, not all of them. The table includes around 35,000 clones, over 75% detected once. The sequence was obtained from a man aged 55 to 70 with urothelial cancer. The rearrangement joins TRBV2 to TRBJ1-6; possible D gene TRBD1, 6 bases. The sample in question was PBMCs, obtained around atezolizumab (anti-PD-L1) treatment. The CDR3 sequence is CASSDHRASYNSPLHF. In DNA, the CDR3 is TGTGCCAGCAGTGATCACAGGGCCTCCTATAATTCACCCCTCCACTTT.